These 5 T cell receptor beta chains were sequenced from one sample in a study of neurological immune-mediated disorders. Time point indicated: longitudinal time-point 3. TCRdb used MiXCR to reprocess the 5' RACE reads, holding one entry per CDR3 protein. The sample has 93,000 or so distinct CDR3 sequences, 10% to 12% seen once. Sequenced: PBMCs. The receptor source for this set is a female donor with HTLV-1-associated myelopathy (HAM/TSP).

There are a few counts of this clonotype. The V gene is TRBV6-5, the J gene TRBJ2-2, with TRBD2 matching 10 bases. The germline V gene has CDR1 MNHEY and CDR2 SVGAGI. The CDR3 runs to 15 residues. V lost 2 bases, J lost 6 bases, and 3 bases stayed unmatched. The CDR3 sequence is CASSYDLAGAGELFF. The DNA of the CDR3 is TGTGCCAGCAGTTACGACCTAGCGGGGGCCGGGGAGCTGTTTTTT.

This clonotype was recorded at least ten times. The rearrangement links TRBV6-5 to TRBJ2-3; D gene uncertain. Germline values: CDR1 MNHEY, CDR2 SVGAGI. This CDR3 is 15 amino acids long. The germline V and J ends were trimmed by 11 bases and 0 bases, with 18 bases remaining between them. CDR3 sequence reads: CASSPMPASTDTQYF. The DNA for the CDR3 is TGTGCCTCCTCCCCCATGCCGGCTAGCACAGATACGCAGTATTTT.

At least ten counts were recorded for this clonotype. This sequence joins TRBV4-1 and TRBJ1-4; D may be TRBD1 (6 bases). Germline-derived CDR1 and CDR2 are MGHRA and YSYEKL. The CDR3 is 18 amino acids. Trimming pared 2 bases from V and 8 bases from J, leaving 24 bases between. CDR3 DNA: TGCGCCAGCAGCCAACCTTATACTTCGACAGGCAGTCGGGAAAAACTGTTTTTT. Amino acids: CASSQPYTSTGSREKLFF.

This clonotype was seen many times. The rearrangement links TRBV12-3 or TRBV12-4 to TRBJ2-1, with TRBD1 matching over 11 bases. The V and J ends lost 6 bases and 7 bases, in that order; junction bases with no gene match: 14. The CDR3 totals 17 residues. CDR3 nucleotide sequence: TGTGCCAGCAGCCCAACCTTTTCGGGACAGGGGGGTAATGAGCAGTTCTTC. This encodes CASSPTFSGQGGNEQFF.

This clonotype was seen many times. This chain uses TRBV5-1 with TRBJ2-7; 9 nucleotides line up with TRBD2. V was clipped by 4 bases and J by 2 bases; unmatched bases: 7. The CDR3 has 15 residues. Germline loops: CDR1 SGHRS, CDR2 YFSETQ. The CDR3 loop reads CASSRGGGPTYEQYF. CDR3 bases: TGCGCCAGCAGCCGCGGGGGGGGCCCCACCTACGAGCAGTACTTC.